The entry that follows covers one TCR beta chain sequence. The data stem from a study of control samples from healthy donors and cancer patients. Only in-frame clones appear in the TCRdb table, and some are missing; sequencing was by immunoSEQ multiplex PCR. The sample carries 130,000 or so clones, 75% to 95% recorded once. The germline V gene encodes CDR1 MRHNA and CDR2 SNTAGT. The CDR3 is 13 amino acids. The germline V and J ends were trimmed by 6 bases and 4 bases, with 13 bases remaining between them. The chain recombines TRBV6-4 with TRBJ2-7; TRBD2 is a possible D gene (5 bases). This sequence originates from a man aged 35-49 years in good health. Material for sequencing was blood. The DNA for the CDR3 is TGTGCCAGCAGCCGGGCCCCGGGATACGAGCAGTACTTC. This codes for CASSRAPGYEQYF.